This T cell receptor beta chain came from a study of a mutant IDH1 vaccine in newly diagnosed glioma. The assay was immunoSEQ multiplex PCR, and TCRdb's table has in-frame clones only and misses some. The sample lists some 38,000 clones, roughly 89% occurring once. CDR1 SGHRS and CDR2 YFSETQ come from the germline V gene. CDR3 length equals 15 residues. The ends lost 4 bases at V and 5 bases at J; junction bases unmatched: 11. Noted time point: baseline, week 1 (first vaccination visit). Described treatment: pre-vaccination baseline after standard-of-care therapy. Donor diagnoses consisted of new WHO grade 3 or 4 IDH1-mutant, ATRX-lost astrocytomas.

The sequence was collected from a young man with glioma. This sequence joins TRBV5-1 and TRBJ1-1, with 7 bases lining up with TRBD1. Sequencing used PBMCs, obtained from a glioma patient treated with radiotherapy, temozolomide or both. The DNA for the CDR3 is TGCGCCAGCAGCGTCGGGACAGTCGGTTGGACTGAAGCTTTCTTT. Translated: CASSVGTVGWTEAFF.